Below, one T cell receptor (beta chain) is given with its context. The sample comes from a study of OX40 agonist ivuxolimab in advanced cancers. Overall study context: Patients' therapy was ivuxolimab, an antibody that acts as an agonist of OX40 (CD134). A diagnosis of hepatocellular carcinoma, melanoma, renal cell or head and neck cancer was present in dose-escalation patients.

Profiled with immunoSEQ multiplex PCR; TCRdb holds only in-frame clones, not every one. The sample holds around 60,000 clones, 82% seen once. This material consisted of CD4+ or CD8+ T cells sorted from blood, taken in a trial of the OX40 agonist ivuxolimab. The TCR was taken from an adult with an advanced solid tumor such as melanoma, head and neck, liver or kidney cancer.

CDR3 residues: CASSLTGDYGYTF. CDR3 sequence (DNA): TGTGCCAGCAGCTTGACGGGCGACTATGGCTACACCTTC. The rearrangement uses TRBV7-9 and TRBJ1-2; D is unclear. The germline gives CDR1 SEHNR, CDR2 FQNEAQ (reference sequence). CDR3 size: 13 residues. The V gene lost 3 bases and the J gene lost 3 bases, with 8 bases spanning the gap.